These T cell receptor beta chains were read from a single sample in a study of blood T cell repertoires in COVID-19. TCRdb's table, derived via immunoSEQ multiplex PCR, lists solely in-frame clones and lacks some. The profile shows 130,000 or so clones, 75% to 85% of them singletons. Material for sequencing was peripheral blood. The receptor set was obtained from a man aged 80 or over with acute or convalescent COVID-19. CDR3s include the opening cysteine and the closing phenylalanine or tryptophan. Each record gives: V gene, D gene, J gene, clone size, CDR3 DNA, CDR3 protein. A D gene is named only where the DNA matches it firmly. Expanded clones are given a class, and other clones once, few, many or no size at all.

v_gene: TRBV7-2
d_gene: -
j_gene: TRBJ2-3
abundance: -
CDR3nt: TGTGCCAGCACCCTGGGGGGGCTGCGAGATACGCAGTATTTT
CDR3aa: CASTLGGLRDTQYF

v_gene: TRBV24-1
d_gene: TRBD2
j_gene: TRBJ2-7
abundance: -
CDR3nt: TGTGCCACCAGTGATGGGGCGGGAGAAGAGCAGTACTTC
CDR3aa: CATSDGAGEEQYF

v_gene: TRBV5-4
d_gene: -
j_gene: TRBJ2-1
abundance: -
CDR3nt: TGTGCCAGCAGCTCGCATCGGGATGAGCAGTTCTTC
CDR3aa: CASSSHRDEQFF

v_gene: TRBV5-4
d_gene: -
j_gene: TRBJ1-6
abundance: few
CDR3nt: TGTGCCAGCAGCTTGAGCAGGGGCGGGTCACCCCTCCACTTT
CDR3aa: CASSLSRGGSPLHF

v_gene: TRBV27
d_gene: TRBD1
j_gene: TRBJ2-3
abundance: -
CDR3nt: TGTGCCAGCACCTCGTACGTTGAGGGGGCGTCCGCAGATACGCAGTATTTT
CDR3aa: CASTSYVEGASADTQYF

v_gene: TRBV5-1
d_gene: -
j_gene: TRBJ1-1
abundance: -
CDR3nt: TGCGCCAGCAGTGCTTCATCCTCTTTTCAGACTGAAGCTTTCTTT
CDR3aa: CASSASSSFQTEAFF

v_gene: TRBV6-5
d_gene: TRBD1
j_gene: TRBJ2-7
abundance: few
CDR3nt: TGTGCCAGCAGGCCGGGACAGGGATACGAGCAGTACTTC
CDR3aa: CASRPGQGYEQYF

v_gene: TRBV27
d_gene: -
j_gene: TRBJ2-5
abundance: -
CDR3nt: TGTGCCAGCAGCCCTAGGGATGGCAGGGAAGAGACCCAGTACTTC
CDR3aa: CASSPRDGREETQYF

v_gene: TRBV5-1
d_gene: -
j_gene: TRBJ1-1
abundance: -
CDR3nt: TGCGCCAGCAGCTTGGGGACAGTGAACACTGAAGCTTTCTTT
CDR3aa: CASSLGTVNTEAFF

v_gene: TRBV6-2/TRBV6-3
d_gene: TRBD2
j_gene: TRBJ2-7
abundance: -
CDR3nt: TGTGCCAGCAGTTACTCGATATACGAGACTAGCGGGGGCCTTACCTACGAGCAGTACTTC
CDR3aa: CASSYSIYETSGGLTYEQYF

v_gene: TRBV6-5
d_gene: -
j_gene: TRBJ1-6
abundance: -
CDR3nt: TGTGCCAGCACAGCAGTCAGGGTGGGTTCACCCCTCCACTTT
CDR3aa: CASTAVRVGSPLHF

v_gene: TRBV28
d_gene: TRBD1
j_gene: TRBJ1-2
abundance: -
CDR3nt: TGTGCCAGCAGTCCAAGGACAGGGGGCTTTTCTGATGGCTACACCTTC
CDR3aa: CASSPRTGGFSDGYTF

v_gene: TRBV7-2
d_gene: -
j_gene: TRBJ2-1
abundance: once
CDR3nt: TGTGCCAGCAGCCCCAGTTCCCAGTTCAATGAGCAGTTCTTC
CDR3aa: CASSPSSQFNEQFF

v_gene: TRBV10-3
d_gene: -
j_gene: TRBJ2-1
abundance: -
CDR3nt: TGTGCCATCAGTCCCGGACAGTCGAGGGATGAGCAGTTCTTC
CDR3aa: CAISPGQSRDEQFF

v_gene: TRBV5-6
d_gene: -
j_gene: TRBJ2-5
abundance: -
CDR3nt: TGTGCCAGCAGCTTGGGCAGGACTCAAGAGACCCAGTACTTC
CDR3aa: CASSLGRTQETQYF

v_gene: TRBV28
d_gene: -
j_gene: TRBJ1-3
abundance: -
CDR3nt: TGTGCCAGCAAAAAATCGGGGGGGTTCGGTGGAAACACCATATATTTT
CDR3aa: CASKKSGGFGGNTIYF

v_gene: TRBV6-2/TRBV6-3
d_gene: TRBD2
j_gene: TRBJ2-1
abundance: -
CDR3nt: TGTGCCAGCAGTTATCTACGGGGGGGCTTTGAGCAGTTCTTC
CDR3aa: CASSYLRGGFEQFF

v_gene: TRBV9
d_gene: TRBD1
j_gene: TRBJ2-2
abundance: -
CDR3nt: TGTGCCAGCAGCCAGGGGACAGATTTCACCGGGGAGCTGTTTTTT
CDR3aa: CASSQGTDFTGELFF

v_gene: TRBV19
d_gene: -
j_gene: TRBJ2-2
abundance: -
CDR3nt: TGTGCCAGTAGTTCGACAGCGAACACCGGGGAGCTGTTTTTT
CDR3aa: CASSSTANTGELFF

v_gene: TRBV7-9
d_gene: -
j_gene: TRBJ2-2
abundance: -
CDR3nt: TGTGCCAGCAGCCCTCCGGGATTGAACACCGGGGAGCTGTTTTTT
CDR3aa: CASSPPGLNTGELFF

v_gene: TRBV6-1
d_gene: -
j_gene: TRBJ1-2
abundance: -
CDR3nt: TGTGCCAGCAGTGAAAGCGGGACGGCGGGGTGGGTCTATGGCTACACCTTC
CDR3aa: CASSESGTAGWVYGYTF

v_gene: TRBV10-1
d_gene: TRBD1
j_gene: TRBJ2-7
abundance: -
CDR3nt: TGCGCCAGCAGTGAAGCAGGGGGCAGCGACGAGCAGTACTTC
CDR3aa: CASSEAGGSDEQYF

v_gene: TRBV19
d_gene: -
j_gene: TRBJ1-5
abundance: -
CDR3nt: TGTGCCAGTAGTCCAGGTAGCAATCAGCCCCAGCATTTT
CDR3aa: CASSPGSNQPQHF

v_gene: TRBV28
d_gene: -
j_gene: TRBJ2-2
abundance: -
CDR3nt: TGTGCCAGCAGTTTGAGGCCGAACACCGGGGAGCTGTTTTTT
CDR3aa: CASSLRPNTGELFF

v_gene: TRBV6-5
d_gene: TRBD1
j_gene: TRBJ1-2
abundance: -
CDR3nt: TGTGCCAGCAGCCTACAGGGGGGAGCAGGAGGCTACACCTTC
CDR3aa: CASSLQGGAGGYTF

v_gene: TRBV9
d_gene: -
j_gene: TRBJ1-2
abundance: -
CDR3nt: TGTGCCAGCAGCGCGGACAGACTACAAAACTATGGCTACACCTTC
CDR3aa: CASSADRLQNYGYTF

v_gene: TRBV7-2
d_gene: -
j_gene: TRBJ2-7
abundance: -
CDR3nt: TGTGCCAGCAGCTTAGGTGGGACTTCCTACGAGCAGTACTTC
CDR3aa: CASSLGGTSYEQYF

v_gene: TRBV10-3
d_gene: TRBD1
j_gene: TRBJ2-7
abundance: -
CDR3nt: TGTGCCACCGGCCGGGGACAGGGGCGAGACGAGCAGTACTTC
CDR3aa: CATGRGQGRDEQYF

v_gene: TRBV4-1
d_gene: -
j_gene: TRBJ2-3
abundance: -
CDR3nt: TGCGCCAGCAGCCATGGAGATGGCACAGATACGCAGTATTTT
CDR3aa: CASSHGDGTDTQYF

v_gene: TRBV20-1
d_gene: -
j_gene: TRBJ2-5
abundance: -
CDR3nt: TGCAGTGTTCCCTTAGAGACCCAGTACTTC
CDR3aa: CSVPLETQYF

v_gene: TRBV4-3
d_gene: -
j_gene: TRBJ1-1
abundance: -
CDR3nt: TGCGCCAGCAGCCAAGATCATGGATCGGGGACTGAAGCTTTCTTT
CDR3aa: CASSQDHGSGTEAFF